This TCR beta chain appears in the sequencing data of a study of patients and donors after allogeneic stem cell transplantation. This clonotype was detected a few times. TCRdb re-analysed the RT-PCR reads in MiXCR, keeping a single row per CDR3 protein. The profile shows about 960,000 distinct CDR3 sequences, more than 15% of them singletons. The clonotype originates from a human donor who was either an allogeneic HSCT recipient or a stem cell or donor lymphocyte infusion donor (not recorded which). It is not recorded whose cells these are; they may come from a transplant donor. The material sequenced was blood, either unsorted or a sorted T cell fraction (not recorded which).

This chain's CDR3 is CATSELQGSETQYF. CDR3 sequence (DNA): TGTGCCACCAGTGAGCTCCAGGGTAGTGAGACCCAGTACTTC. The chain recombines TRBV24-1 with TRBJ2-5; TRBD1 is a possible D gene (5 bases). The V gene lost 4 bases and the J gene lost 5 bases, with 13 bases spanning the gap. The CDR3 length is 14 residues. From germline, CDR1 is KGHDR and CDR2 SFDVKD.